These 32 T cell receptor beta chains were sequenced from one sample in a study of Graves' ophthalmopathy and Graves' hyperthyroidism. The TCR beta CDR3 regions underwent amplification from RNA transcripts. HTBI primers were employed in first-round RT-PCR, then a second-round multiplex PCR followed. Each CDR3 protein is one row after TCRdb ran MiXCR on the multiplex PCR reads. The sample contains hundreds of thousands of distinct CDR3 sequences, over 20% of which appear only once. The sample consisted of peripheral blood. The receptors derive from a woman aged 18-29 years with stable Graves' hyperthyroidism. Some clones in this sample may be carry-over from other donors' samples.

This clonotype was recorded many times. The chain has TRBV11-2 and TRBJ2-2; 9 bases align to TRBD1. The CDR3 is made up of 16 amino acids. The V and J ends lost 5 bases and 5 bases, in that order; junction bases with no gene match: 9. Germline-derived CDR1 and CDR2 are SGHAT and FQNNGV. The CDR3 sequence: CASSLQQGAQTGELFF. The CDR3 DNA is TGTGCCAGCAGCCTCCAACAGGGGGCTCAAACCGGGGAGCTGTTTTTT. Using reference TRBV11-2 and TRBJ2-2 for the parts outside the CDR3, the full variable domain is EAGVAQSPRYKIIEKRQSVAFWCNPISGHATLYWYQQILGQGPKLLIQFQNNGVVDDSQLPKDRFSAERLKGVDSTLKIQPAKLEDSAVYLCASSLQQGAQTGELFFGEGSRLTVL.

This clonotype has only a few counts. This sequence may be a read error, since a much larger clone differs from it by one base. V and J are TRBV11-2 and TRBJ1-1; TRBD1 matches at 7 bases. After removal of 5 bases from V and 1 base from J, the junction contained 7 bases not matched to a gene. The CDR3 spans 15 residues. Per germline, CDR1 SGHAT and CDR2 FQNNGV. The CDR3 sequence: CASSADGQENTEAFF. CDR3 sequence (DNA): TGTGCCAGCAGCGCCGACGGACAGGAGAACACTGAAGCTTTCTTT.

This clonotype has ten or more counts. The chain carries TRBV30 and TRBJ2-5; 8 bases fit TRBD2. Trimming at V came to 0 bases and at J to 5 bases, leaving 5 bases not matched to a gene. This CDR3 contains 14 residues. Germline V gene lookup returns CDR1 GTSNPN and CDR2 SVGIG (reference sequence). The CDR3 nucleotides are TGTGCCTGGAGTGTGATCGGGAGGGATGAGACCCAGTACTTC. It specifies CAWSVIGRDETQYF.

The chain has TRBV3-1 and TRBJ1-6; TRBD1 is a possible D gene (5 bases). Between the trimmed V and J ends, which lost 1 base and 10 bases, there was a span of 14 bases. CDR3 length: 15 amino acids. Germline V lookup: CDR1 LGHDT, CDR2 YNNKEL (reference sequence). CDR3 loop: CASSQGQGLWSPLHF. CDR3 DNA sequence: TGTGCCAGCAGCCAAGGGCAGGGCCTATGGTCACCCCTCCACTTT.

This clonotype was found many times. V and J are TRBV20-1 and TRBJ1-2; 11 positions agree with TRBD1. Germline CDR1 DFQATT, CDR2 SNEGSKA (reference sequence). The CDR3 consists of 17 residues. The J segment lost 4 bases and the V segment lost 3 bases, leaving 13 bases of the junction unmatched. The CDR3 region is CSASLLGEDRGPYGYTF. The CDR3 DNA sequence: TGCAGTGCTAGCCTTCTGGGGGAGGACAGGGGGCCCTATGGCTACACCTTC.

This clonotype occurred many times. This rearrangement joins TRBV28 to TRBJ2-5; possibly TRBD1 for D (6 bases). V was cut by 10 bases and J by 3 bases, with 18 bases left in between. CDR1 and CDR2 from the germline V gene are MDHEN and SYDVKM. The CDR3 contains 14 residues. The CDR3: CANNGTRTEETQYF. The CDR3 DNA sequence: TGTGCCAACAACGGAACGAGGACAGAAGAGACCCAGTACTTC.

In this sample, this clonotype turned up a few times. The chain carries TRBV2 and TRBJ2-7; 8 nucleotides match TRBD1. V shed 7 bases and J 1 base; nucleotides not matched to a gene: 9. The CDR3 sequence is 15 residues long. Germline CDR1 SNHLY, CDR2 FYNNEI. The CDR3 DNA is TGTGCCAGCACCGCGGACAGGGTAATGTCCTACGAGCAGTACTTC. Amino acids: CASTADRVMSYEQYF.

In DNA form, the CDR3 reads TGTGCCAGCAGCCCCCGGTCGGGGTTTCAGCCCCAGCATTTT. This translates into CASSPRSGFQPQHF. The gene calls are TRBV7-8 and TRBJ1-5; D gene unclear. Trimming cost V 5 bases and J 6 bases, with 14 bases left between them. The CDR3 extends over 14 amino acids. Germline V lookup: CDR1 SGHVS, CDR2 FQNEAQ.

This clonotype was observed at least ten times. The CDR3 nucleotides are TGTGCCAGCAGCCACCGTAGGCCCCGGGACAGGGGGCTGGAGACCCAGTACTTC. This encodes CASSHRRPRDRGLETQYF. V is TRBV11-2 and J is TRBJ2-5, with TRBD1 matching 12 bases. Germline CDR1 is SGHAT and CDR2 is FQNNGV. Trimming at V came to 5 bases and at J to 5 bases, leaving 15 bases not matched to a gene. The CDR3 runs to 18 residues.

Concerning this clonotype itself: This clone may be a read error of a much larger clone one base away. The genes are TRBV6-2 or TRBV6-3 and TRBJ1-1, with a possible D match to TRBD1 (5 bases). CDR1 and CDR2 (germline): MNHEY, SVGEGT. CDR3 length equals 18 residues. The CDR3 DNA is TGTGCCAGCAGTTACTGGGGCAGGAGAGGTACACTGAACACTGAAGCTTGCTTT. It yields the protein CASSYWGRRGTLNTEACF.

This clonotype was observed many times. The chain carries TRBV20-1 and TRBJ2-5; TRBD1 or TRBD2 may be the D gene (5 bases each). The V and J ends lost 3 bases and 2 bases respectively, with 7 bases between them. Germline assignment: CDR1 DFQATT and CDR2 SNEGSKA (reference sequence). This CDR3 is built from 12 residues. CDR3 DNA: TGCAGTGCTAGGGGGGAACAAGAGACCCAGTACTTC. Protein product: CSARGEQETQYF.

The CDR3 DNA reads TGTGCCAGCAGCCAAAGGACAGGGCCAGAAGCTTTCTTT. The encoded protein is CASSQRTGPEAFF. This chain joins TRBV3-1 and TRBJ1-1, with 8 bases fitting TRBD1. Germline V gene sequence: CDR1 LGHDT, CDR2 YNNKEL (reference sequence). This CDR3 region has 13 residues. The junction had 4 bases not matched to a gene; V was cut back by 2 bases and J by 8 bases.

This clonotype was seen many times. The V gene is TRBV12-3 or TRBV12-4, the J gene TRBJ1-2; D is uncertain. With 3 bases removed from V and 4 bases from J, the gap between germline ends came to 9 bases. This CDR3 is 13 amino acids long. CDR3 amino acids: CASSFKLIYGYTF. The CDR3 DNA follows: TGTGCCAGCAGTTTCAAGCTTATCTATGGCTACACCTTC.

A remark on this clonotype: One end of the junction is discordant with germline, which a read error may explain. V is TRBV11-2 and J is TRBJ2-2; a possible D gene is TRBD2 (5 bases). Germline V CDR1 and CDR2: SGHAT, FQNNGV. This CDR3 spans 11 amino acids. The CDR3, as DNA: TGTGCCAGCACCTTAACCGGGGAGCTGTGTTTT. This codes for CASTLTGELCF.

This clonotype turned up a few times. The rearrangement links TRBV4-1 to TRBJ2-7; tentative D call: TRBD2 (6 bases). The CDR3 length is 14 residues. V lost 1 base, J lost 5 bases, and 12 bases lay in between. Germline-derived CDR1 and CDR2 are MGHRA and YSYEKL. DNA of the CDR3: TGCGCCAGCAGCCAAGTCCAACTAGCCGACGAGCAGTACTTC. Translating it yields CASSQVQLADEQYF.

This clonotype came up a few times. The V gene is TRBV11-2, the J gene TRBJ2-5, with TRBD2 as a possible D gene (6 bases). The CDR3 consists of 15 residues. The germline V and J ends were trimmed by 1 base and 0 bases, with 9 bases remaining between them. From germline, CDR1 is SGHAT and CDR2 FQNNGV. The CDR3 nucleotides are TGTGCCAGCAGCTTAGGACGACTAGACCAAGAGACCCAGTACTTC. The encoded protein is CASSLGRLDQETQYF.

The chain links TRBV30 to TRBJ2-7, with 7 bases lining up with TRBD1. J lost 2 bases, V lost 5 bases, and 3 bases had no gene match. The germline CDR1 and CDR2 sequences are GTSNPN and SVGIG (reference sequence). This CDR3 spans 12 amino acids. CDR3 sequence reads: CAWGDSTYEQYF. CDR3 bases: TGTGCCTGGGGGGACAGCACCTACGAGCAGTACTTC.

This clonotype was counted at least ten times. The chain uses TRBV12-3 or TRBV12-4 and TRBJ2-5; possibly TRBD1 or TRBD2 for D (5 bases each). The germline V and J ends were trimmed by 2 bases and 4 bases, with 11 bases remaining between them. CDR3 length: 14 residues. In DNA, the CDR3 is TGTGCCAGCAGTTTATTCCAGGGACCAGAGACCCAGTACTTC. Its translation is CASSLFQGPETQYF.

V usage is TRBV5-1 and J usage is TRBJ2-7, with D perhaps assigned TRBD1 or TRBD2 (6 bases each). V was clipped by 4 bases and J by 6 bases, with 14 bases between them. Germline V lookup: CDR1 SGHRS, CDR2 YFSETQ. This CDR3 spans 13 amino acids. DNA for the CDR3: TGCGCCAGCAGCGGCTCCGGGGGCCCCGAGCAGTACTTC. Its protein product is CASSGSGGPEQYF. Combining the CDR3 with reference TRBV5-1 and TRBJ2-7 gives the whole variable domain KAGVTQTPRYLIKTRGQQVTLSCSPISGHRSVSWYQQTPGQGLQFLFEYFSETQRNKGNFPGRFSGRQFSNSRSEMNVSTLELGDSALYLCASSGSGGPEQYFGPGTRLTVT.

The chain uses TRBV6-1 and TRBJ2-7; 7 bases line up with TRBD2. Trimming took 6 bases from V and 2 from J; bases not matched to a gene: 16. Germline loops: CDR1 MNHNS, CDR2 SASEGT. The CDR3 length is 17 residues. CDR3 protein: CASRGRRTSAGPYEQYF. CDR3 coding DNA: TGTGCCAGCAGGGGACGGAGAACTAGCGCGGGACCCTACGAGCAGTACTTC.

In the case of this clonotype: One end of the junction fails to match germline, which may point to a read error. The rearrangement links TRBV27 to TRBJ1-5; D may be TRBD1 (5 bases). This CDR3 contains 13 residues. Per the germline V gene, CDR1 is MNHEY and CDR2 is SMNVEV (reference sequence). The DNA of the CDR3 is TGTGCCAGCAGTTTAAGTGGGAGACAGCCCCAGCGTTTT. It codes for CASSLSGRQPQRF.

This chain uses TRBV9 with TRBJ2-7; 7 nucleotides line up with TRBD1. V trimming: 1 base; J trimming: 6 bases; junction bases outside the gene matches: 4. The CDR3 runs to 13 residues. Germline V gives CDR1 SGDLS, CDR2 YYNGEE. The CDR3 DNA is TGTGCCAGCAGCGTACACAGGGGAAGCGAGCAGTACTTC. Amino acid sequence: CASSVHRGSEQYF.

In this sample, this clonotype turned up many times. This chain links TRBV12-3 or TRBV12-4 with TRBJ1-2; 8 nucleotides line up with TRBD1. V lost 6 bases to trimming and J lost 1 base; unmatched junction nucleotides: 7. There are 15 residues in the CDR3. The CDR3 loop is CASSTYRGGNYGYTF. Written as DNA, the CDR3 is TGTGCCAGCAGCACCTACAGGGGGGGTAACTATGGCTACACCTTC.

This clonotype was recorded many times. The CDR3 region is CASSFGNTYEQYF. CDR3 bases: TGTGCCAGCAGTTTCGGGAATACCTACGAGCAGTACTTC. The genes are TRBV12-3 or TRBV12-4 and TRBJ2-7; TRBD2 is a possible D gene (5 bases). The V end was cut by 3 bases, the J end by 2 bases, with 8 bases between. This CDR3 has 13 residues.

The sample holds many counts of this clonotype. Here the CDR3 reads CSARQGVNSPLHF. For the CDR3, the DNA is TGCAGTGCTAGACAGGGAGTTAATTCACCCCTCCACTTT. This chain joins TRBV20-1 and TRBJ1-6, with D perhaps matching TRBD1 (5 bases). Per germline, CDR1 DFQATT and CDR2 SNEGSKA (reference sequence). Trimming stripped 2 bases from V and 6 bases from J, with 8 bases between. The length of the CDR3 is 13 residues.

V is TRBV20-1 and J is TRBJ1-1; D gene ambiguous. Trimming cost V 0 bases and J 4 bases, with 12 bases left between them. The CDR3 totals 14 residues. Germline V CDR1 and CDR2: DFQATT, SNEGSKA (reference sequence). The CDR3 DNA sequence: TGCAGTGCTAGAGATACGGGAAGGGCCACTGAAGCTTTCTTT. This codes for CSARDTGRATEAFF.

The chain recombines TRBV2 with TRBJ2-7, with TRBD1 matching 11 bases. The germline gives CDR1 SNHLY, CDR2 FYNNEI. CDR3 length: 14 amino acids. V gave up 6 bases and J gave up 9 bases; unmatched junction bases: 10. This CDR3 reads CASRGDRGNRLQYF. CDR3 DNA sequence: TGTGCCAGCAGGGGGGACAGGGGGAACAGGTTGCAGTACTTC.

The rearrangement joins TRBV27 to TRBJ1-4; D is ambiguous. The germline V gene has CDR1 MNHEY and CDR2 SMNVEV (reference sequence). V lost 9 bases to trimming and J lost 10 bases, with 18 bases between them. The CDR3 covers 13 residues. Here the CDR3 reads CASSKIPNTKLFF. In DNA form, the CDR3 reads TGTGCCAGTTCGAAAATACCTAATACAAAACTGTTTTTT.

The chain carries TRBV6-1 and TRBJ1-3; no firm D call. Trimming stripped 10 bases from V and 0 bases from J, with 13 bases between. CDR3 length: 14 residues. Germline assignment: CDR1 MNHNS and CDR2 SASEGT. This CDR3 reads CANFGVVSGNTIYF. Here the CDR3 DNA reads TGTGCCAACTTTGGGGTTGTCTCTGGAAACACCATATATTTT.

There are many counts of this clonotype. This chain connects TRBV28 to TRBJ2-5; TRBD2 matches 14 bases. The J segment lost 5 bases and the V segment lost 5 bases, leaving 7 bases of the junction unmatched. The length of the CDR3 is 16 residues. Germline values: CDR1 MDHEN, CDR2 SYDVKM. CDR3 in DNA: TGTGCCAGCAGTGGGACTAGCGGGAGCTCGGGGGAGACCCAGTACTTC. Its translation is CASSGTSGSSGETQYF. Full variable domain (rest looked up from reference TRBV28 and TRBJ2-5): DVKVTQSSRYLVKRTGEKVFLECVQDMDHENMFWYRQDPGLGLRLIYFSYDVKMKEKGDIPEGYSVSREKKERFSLILESASTNQTSMYLCASSGTSGSSGETQYFGPGTRLLVL.

This clonotype was picked up a small number of times. This chain uses TRBV12-3 or TRBV12-4 with TRBJ1-1; possible D gene TRBD1, 5 bases. Between the trimmed V and J ends, which lost 5 bases and 5 bases, there was a span of 15 bases. The CDR3 contains 14 residues. CDR3 loop: CASSPPVGGTEAFF. The CDR3, as DNA: TGTGCCAGCAGTCCCCCCGTGGGGGGAACTGAAGCTTTCTTT.

The chain combines TRBV7-2 with TRBJ2-5; no clear D gene. Germline CDR1 and CDR2: SGHTA and FQGNSA. V lost 3 bases to trimming and J lost 7 bases, with 12 bases between them. The CDR3 covers 13 residues. The CDR3 is CASSFGFTGTQYF. CDR3 bases: TGTGCCAGCAGCTTCGGCTTCACGGGGACCCAGTACTTC. Filled out from reference TRBV7-2 and TRBJ2-5, the complete variable domain reads GAGVSQSPSNKVTEKGKDVELRCDPISGHTALYWYRQSLGQGLEFLIYFQGNSAPDKSGLPSDRFSAERTGGSVSTLTIQRTQQEDSAVYLCASSFGFTGTQYFGPGTRLLVL.